These 31 T cell receptor beta chains came from one sample sequenced in a study of blood T cells in healthy people across ages. Together with a sample-barcoded 5' primer, a J-beta primer mix was included in a second PCR lasting 7 to 11 cycles. TCRdb redid the calling of the 5' RACE reads with MiXCR, one entry per CDR3 protein. The table lists roughly 640,000 distinct CDR3 sequences, about 30% of them singletons. Sequencing was carried out using blood. The receptors were sampled from a woman of 80 years or more in good health.

Many counts were recorded for this clonotype. The junction shows a germline mismatch at one end, possibly a read error. V is TRBV2 and J is TRBJ2-1, with D hard to call. The germline V gene has CDR1 SNHLY and CDR2 FYNNEI. This CDR3 has 10 residues. The CDR3 nucleotides read TGTGCCAGCCGTGAGGATGAGCAGTTCTTC. This gives the protein CASREDEQFF.

Details on this clonotype: This may come from a read error, since a much larger clone is one base off. The J gene is TRBJ2-1, the V gene TRBV2, with D tentatively TRBD1 (6 bases). The CDR3 is made up of 15 amino acids. Germline V gene data show CDR1 as SNHLY and CDR2 as FYNNEI. Trimming took off 6 bases at V and 8 bases at J, with 20 bases between the two ends. The chain's CDR3 is CASSRGALGSDEQFF. The CDR3 bases are TGTGCCAGCAGCAGGGGCGCCCTGGGCTCGGATGAGCAGTTCTTC.

Ten or more counts support this clonotype. V gene TRBV5-1 combines with J gene TRBJ2-2; TRBD1 or TRBD2 may be the D gene (6 bases each). Germline CDR1 reads SGHRS; CDR2 reads YFSETQ. V lost 0 bases and J 0 bases, leaving 9 bases between the germline ends. This CDR3 is 16 amino acids long. CDR3 DNA sequence: TGCGCCAGCAGCTTGGCCGGGGGCGCGAACACCGGGGAGCTGTTTTTT. This gives the protein CASSLAGGANTGELFF.

This clonotype was detected once. The CDR3 DNA reads as TGTGCCAGCAGCAAAGGGACTAGCGGGAGGTACTACGAGCAGTACTTC. It codes for CASSKGTSGRYYEQYF. The V call is TRBV7-9, the J call TRBJ2-7, with 15 bases fitting TRBD2. Germline CDR1 reads SEHNR; CDR2 reads FQNEAQ (reference sequence). The CDR3 runs 16 residues. The junction had 5 bases not matched to a gene; V was cut back by 5 bases and J by 3 bases.

This clonotype was seen more than once but under ten times. The gene calls are TRBV7-2 and TRBJ1-3; possible D gene TRBD1, 5 bases. This CDR3 is 15 amino acids long. Germline V lookup: CDR1 SGHTA, CDR2 FQGNSA. V was pared by 4 bases and J by 4 bases, with 14 bases between. CDR3 region: CASSSDPRGGNTIYF. Written as DNA, the CDR3 is TGTGCCAGCAGCTCCGACCCTAGGGGCGGAAACACCATATATTTT.

In the case of this clonotype: One base away lies a much larger clone, so this may be a sequencing read error. J is TRBJ2-5 and V is TRBV19; D is perhaps TRBD2 (6 bases). The length of the CDR3 is 15 residues. The germline gives CDR1 LNHDA, CDR2 SQIVND (reference sequence). The ends were cut back, 1 base at V and 2 bases at J, with 11 bases in the middle. As DNA, the CDR3 is TGTGCCAGTAGTATAGCCCGGGACTTACAAGAGACCCAGTACTTC. Its protein is CASSIARDLQETQYF.

In regard to this clonotype: Possible read error: a much larger clone is one base away. The rearrangement joins TRBV7-2 to TRBJ2-3; the D gene is possibly TRBD2 (5 bases). V lost 5 bases and J 11 bases, leaving 20 bases between the germline ends. This CDR3 contains 14 residues. Germline CDR1 SGHTA, CDR2 FQGNSA. CDR3 sequence reads: CASSQRLTGSKQYF. The CDR3 nucleotides read TGTGCCAGCAGCCAGAGACTAACGGGTTCTAAGCAGTATTTT.

This clonotype came up many times. V is TRBV7-9 and J is TRBJ2-7; no reliable D call. V lost 3 bases and J lost 5, with 14 bases in between. This CDR3 comprises 14 residues. CDR1 and CDR2 from the germline V gene are SEHNR and FQNEAQ (reference sequence). The CDR3 here is CASSFESYLDEQYF. In DNA, the CDR3 is TGTGCCAGCAGCTTTGAATCGTATTTGGACGAGCAGTACTTC.

This clonotype came up many times. This chain joins TRBV9 and TRBJ2-7, with 7 bases lining up with TRBD1. The germline V gene has CDR1 SGDLS and CDR2 YYNGEE. The CDR3 has 14 residues. The trim removed 2 bases at V and 2 bases at J, leaving 4 bases unmatched. CDR3 amino acids: CASSVGTATYEQYF. CDR3 bases: TGTGCCAGCAGCGTGGGGACAGCCACCTACGAGCAGTACTTC.

This clonotype came up a few times. This chain links TRBV7-2 with TRBJ2-2, with 7 nucleotides matching TRBD2. The CDR3 contains 14 residues. Germline V gene lookup returns CDR1 SGHTA and CDR2 FQGNSA. V gave up 5 bases and J gave up 5 bases; unmatched junction bases: 5. CDR3 sequence reads: CASSPGRGTGELFF. For the CDR3, the DNA is TGTGCCAGCAGCCCAGGGAGGGGTACCGGGGAGCTGTTTTTT.

This clonotype was picked up many times. This chain links TRBV11-3 with TRBJ2-3; 9 positions agree with TRBD2. The CDR3 length is 15 residues. The germline CDR1 and CDR2 sequences are SGHNT and YENEEA. Losses at the gene ends were 3 bases for V and 2 bases for J; bases not matched to a gene: 3. The CDR3 region is CASSFGGGATDTQYF. CDR3 sequence (DNA): TGTGCCAGCAGCTTTGGCGGGGGGGCCACAGATACGCAGTATTTT.

The chain recombines TRBV3-1 with TRBJ1-1; the D is unclear. From germline, CDR1 is LGHDT and CDR2 YNNKEL (reference sequence). CDR3 length: 14 amino acids. Trimming took off 2 bases at V and 1 base at J, with 8 bases between the two ends. CDR3 nucleotides: TGTGCCAGCAGCCAACATGAACGGAACACTGAAGCTTTCTTT. It codes for CASSQHERNTEAFF. The full variable domain, completed using reference TRBV3-1 and TRBJ1-1, is DTAVSQTPKYLVTQMGNDKSIKCEQNLGHDTMYWYKQDSKKFLKIMFSYNNKELIINETVPNRFSPKSPDKAHLNLHINSLELGDSAVYFCASSQHERNTEAFFGQGTRLTVV.

To note about this clonotype: This may be a read error: a much more frequent sequence differs by one nucleotide. This chain uses TRBV5-5 with TRBJ1-5; D not resolved. The V end was cut by 1 base, the J end by 1 base, with 9 bases between. Per germline, CDR1 SGHKS and CDR2 YYEKEE (reference sequence). The CDR3 contains 15 residues. In DNA form, the CDR3 reads TGTGCCAGCAGCTTGTCCGACGGCAGCAATCAGCCCCAGCATTTT. Translating gives CASSLSDGSNQPQHF.

A note on this clonotype: A much larger clone lies a single base off, so this may be a read error. V is TRBV7-2 and J is TRBJ2-1, with 14 nucleotides matching TRBD2. The end of the DNA aligns better with TRBJ2-7, so the J call may be wrong. Germline V gene data show CDR1 as SGHTA and CDR2 as FQGNSA. This CDR3 has 17 amino acids. CDR3 sequence: CASSLGGLAGGYNEQYF. The DNA of the CDR3 is TGTGCCAGCAGCCTGGGAGGACTAGCGGGGGGATATAATGAGCAGTACTTC.

This clonotype has at least ten counts. The chain employs TRBV9 and TRBJ2-1, with a tentative D call TRBD2 (6 bases). Trimming cost V 0 bases and J 3 bases, with 16 bases left between them. This CDR3 has 17 amino acids. Germline-derived CDR1 and CDR2 are SGDLS and YYNGEE. For the CDR3, the DNA is TGTGCCAGCAGCGTAGGTTTTTGGGGACTTAACTACAATGAGCAGTTCTTC. It translates to CASSVGFWGLNYNEQFF.

The gene calls are TRBV6-2 or TRBV6-3 and TRBJ2-5; 8 bases agree with TRBD2. The germline CDR1 and CDR2 sequences are MNHEY and SVGEGT. This CDR3 contains 16 residues. The V segment lost 4 bases and the J segment 2 bases; nucleotides outside the gene matches: 9. CDR3 loop: CASSCPSGHVQETQYF. CDR3 coding DNA: TGTGCCAGCAGTTGCCCTAGCGGGCACGTTCAAGAGACCCAGTACTTC.

The chain recombines TRBV5-1 with TRBJ2-5, with 10 bases aligning to TRBD2. The last part of the DNA fits TRBJ2-7 better; the J call may be wrong. This CDR3 is built from 16 residues. Germline-derived CDR1 and CDR2 are SGHRS and YFSETQ. CDR3 in DNA: TGCGCCAGCAGCTTGGCCGGCCTAGCGGGAGTCCACGAGCAGTACTTC. Protein: CASSLAGLAGVHEQYF.

The genes are TRBV4-2 and TRBJ2-3; D might be TRBD2 (5 bases). The CDR3 consists of 12 residues. V was trimmed by 4 bases and J by 6 bases, leaving 8 bases between them. Germline assignment: CDR1 LGHNA and CDR2 YNFKEQ. As DNA, the CDR3 is TGTGCCAGCAGCCTCTGGAGGGATACGCAGTATTTT. It translates to CASSLWRDTQYF.

This clonotype was observed at least ten times. This chain connects TRBV7-9 to TRBJ1-2; D is possibly TRBD1 (6 bases). This CDR3 has 12 residues. V gave up 9 bases and J gave up 3 bases, with 11 bases separating them. CDR1 and CDR2 (germline): SEHNR, FQNEAQ (reference sequence). The CDR3, as DNA: TGTGCCAGTTCAAACAGGGACTATGGCTACACCTTC. It codes for CASSNRDYGYTF.

This clonotype has at least ten counts. CDR3 sequence reads: CSARDPSGGHEQYF. CDR3 coding DNA: TGCAGTGCTAGAGATCCCAGCGGGGGCCACGAGCAGTACTTC. The chain carries TRBV20-1 and TRBJ2-7, with 8 nucleotides matching TRBD2. CDR1 is DFQATT, CDR2 SNEGSKA, per germline (reference sequence). V was pared by 0 bases and J by 5 bases, with 6 bases of the junction left unmatched. CDR3 length: 14 amino acids.

This chain joins TRBV10-3 and TRBJ2-3, with TRBD1 as a possible D gene (6 bases). V was trimmed by 5 bases and J by 7 bases, leaving 10 bases between them. This CDR3 region has 12 residues. Germline V CDR1 and CDR2: ENHRY, SYGVKD. The CDR3 protein is CAISPDSNTQYF. As DNA, the CDR3 is TGTGCCATCAGTCCGGACAGTAATACGCAGTATTTT.

This clonotype occurred many times. The V and J genes are TRBV3-1 and TRBJ1-1; tentative D call: TRBD1 (6 bases). This CDR3 region has 13 residues. CDR1 LGHDT and CDR2 YNNKEL come from the germline V gene (reference sequence). V lost 4 bases, J lost 3 bases, and 9 bases lay in between. The CDR3 DNA is TGTGCCAGCAGCCGGACAGAAGACACTGAAGCTTTCTTT. This codes for CASSRTEDTEAFF.

Comment on this clonotype: This could be a read error, since a much larger clone is one nucleotide away. The rearrangement uses TRBV7-2 and TRBJ1-5, with no clear D. Between the trimmed V and J ends, which lost 1 base and 7 bases, there was a span of 11 bases. Germline values: CDR1 SGHTA, CDR2 FQGNSA. The CDR3 has 14 residues. The CDR3 protein is CASSLVSTTQPQHF. The DNA of the CDR3 is TGTGCCAGCAGCTTAGTATCCACGACACAGCCCCAGCATTTT.

This clonotype was found many times. V usage is TRBV6-5 and J usage is TRBJ2-5; 8 nucleotides align to TRBD2. The CDR3 is 15 residues long. Germline CDR1 MNHEY, CDR2 SVGAGI. V was clipped by 6 bases and J by 1 base; unmatched bases: 7. CDR3 sequence (DNA): TGTGCCAGCAGAGAAAGCGGGGGCCCCCAAGAGACCCAGTACTTC. Translation gives CASRESGGPQETQYF.

Many counts were recorded for this clonotype. This chain links TRBV10-3 with TRBJ2-6, with D perhaps TRBD1 (5 bases). The CDR3 covers 17 residues. V lost 10 bases, J lost 0 bases, and 19 bases lay in between. Germline loops: CDR1 ENHRY, CDR2 SYGVKD. The CDR3 is CATATQGFGSGANVLTF. In DNA form, the CDR3 reads TGTGCCACAGCGACCCAGGGCTTTGGCTCTGGGGCCAACGTCCTGACTTTC.

In nucleotides, the CDR3 is TGCGCCAGCACGGAGCGGAGGGAGACCCAGTACTTC. Its translation: CASTERRETQYF. The chain couples TRBV10-2 to TRBJ2-5; perhaps TRBD2 as D (5 bases). V dropped 7 bases and J dropped 5 bases, with 11 bases sitting between them. In germline, CDR1 is WSHSY, CDR2 SAAADI. The CDR3 is made up of 12 amino acids.

This clonotype was detected many times. This sequence joins TRBV7-8 and TRBJ2-7; D gene ambiguous. This CDR3 is 16 amino acids long. Germline V gives CDR1 SGHVS, CDR2 FQNEAQ. Trimming pared 2 bases from V and 2 bases from J, leaving 16 bases between. The CDR3 reads CASSLSSVVDPYEQYF. CDR3 DNA: TGTGCCAGCAGCTTAAGCAGCGTGGTGGACCCCTACGAGCAGTACTTC.

The J gene is TRBJ2-7, the V gene TRBV29-1, with D perhaps TRBD1 (5 bases). Germline V gene lookup returns CDR1 SQVTM and CDR2 ANQGSEA. The V end lost 4 bases, the J end lost 2 bases, and 12 bases lay between the germline ends. The CDR3 sequence is 13 residues long. The CDR3, as DNA: TGCAGCGTTGTGTTGAGACAGACCTACGAGCAGTACTTC. Translated: CSVVLRQTYEQYF.

This clonotype was observed at least ten times. The chain carries TRBV12-3 or TRBV12-4 and TRBJ1-5, with D possibly being TRBD1 (5 bases). CDR3 length: 15 amino acids. The V end lost 3 bases, the J end lost 1 base, and 10 bases lay between the germline ends. CDR3 sequence (DNA): TGTGCCAGCAGTTTGGGGGAGGGCAGCAATCAGCCCCAGCATTTT. This gives the protein CASSLGEGSNQPQHF.

This clonotype was counted only a few times. The chain uses TRBV30 and TRBJ1-1, with 7 bases identical to TRBD1. The CDR3 contains 17 residues. Trimming cost V 5 bases and J 1 base; bases outside gene matches: 16. Looked up from germline, CDR1 is GTSNPN and CDR2 is SVGIG (reference sequence). Here the CDR3 reads CAWCQHRRDRKNTEAFF. As DNA, the CDR3 is TGTGCCTGGTGTCAACACCGCCGGGACAGAAAGAACACTGAAGCTTTCTTT.

This clonotype was seen at least ten times. The chain has TRBV6-5 and TRBJ2-7; D is uncertain. Per the germline V gene, CDR1 is MNHEY and CDR2 is SVGAGI. The CDR3 totals 13 residues. With 0 bases removed from V and 2 bases from J, the gap between germline ends came to 5 bases. For the CDR3, the DNA is TGTGCCAGCAGTTACTCGGACCCCTACGAGCAGTACTTC. Amino acid sequence: CASSYSDPYEQYF.